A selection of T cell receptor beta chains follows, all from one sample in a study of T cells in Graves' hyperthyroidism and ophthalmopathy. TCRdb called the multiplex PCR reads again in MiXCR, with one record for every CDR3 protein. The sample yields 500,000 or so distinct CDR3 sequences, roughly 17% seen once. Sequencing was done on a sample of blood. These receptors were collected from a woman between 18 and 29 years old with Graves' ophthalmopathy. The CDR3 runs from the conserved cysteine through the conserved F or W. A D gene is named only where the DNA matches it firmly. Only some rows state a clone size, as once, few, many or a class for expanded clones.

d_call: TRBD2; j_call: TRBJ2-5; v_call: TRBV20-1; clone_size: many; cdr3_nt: TGCAGTGCTAGAGATATTAGGCGGGGGGGCGAGGAGACCCAGTACTTC; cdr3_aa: CSARDIRRGGEETQYF
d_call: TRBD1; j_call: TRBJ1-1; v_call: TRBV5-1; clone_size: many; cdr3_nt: TGCGCCAGCAGCTTGGTGGCCGGGACAGGGCAGCATGAAGCTTTCTTT; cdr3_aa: CASSLVAGTGQHEAFF
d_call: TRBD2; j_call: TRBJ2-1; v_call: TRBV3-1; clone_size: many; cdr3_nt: TGTGCCAGCAGCCCGTGGACTAGTCTAAATGAGCAGTTCTTC; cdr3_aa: CASSPWTSLNEQFF
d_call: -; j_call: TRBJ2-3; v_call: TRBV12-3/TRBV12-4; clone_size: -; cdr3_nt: TGTGCCAGCAGGGGGACTTTAAGCAGGCAGTATTTT; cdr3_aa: CASRGTLSRQYF
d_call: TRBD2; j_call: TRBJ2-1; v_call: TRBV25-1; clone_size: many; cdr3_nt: TGTGCCAGCAGTGAGACTAGCGGGGCCGCCGCATTACTATACAATGAGCAGTTCTTC; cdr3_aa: CASSETSGAAALLYNEQFF
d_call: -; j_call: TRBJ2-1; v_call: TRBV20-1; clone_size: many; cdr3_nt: TGCAGTGCTACCCTGACAGCGCCCTACAATGAGCAGTTCTTC; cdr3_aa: CSATLTAPYNEQFF
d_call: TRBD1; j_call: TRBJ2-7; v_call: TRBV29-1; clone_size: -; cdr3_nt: TGCAGCGTTGAAATGGGACAGAGCTACGAGCAGTACTTC; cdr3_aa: CSVEMGQSYEQYF
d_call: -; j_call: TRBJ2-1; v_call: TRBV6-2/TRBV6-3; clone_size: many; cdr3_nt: TGTGCCAGCAGCCCGCGGGGGCGCTACAATGAGCAGTTCTTC; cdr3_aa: CASSPRGRYNEQFF
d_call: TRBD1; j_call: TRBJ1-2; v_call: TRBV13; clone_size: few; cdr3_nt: TGTGCCAGCAGCTCCCAGACAGAGGGGGCGGTTGGCTACACCTTC; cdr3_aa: CASSSQTEGAVGYTF
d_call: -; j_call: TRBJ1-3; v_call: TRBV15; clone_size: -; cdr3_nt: TGTGCCACCAGCAGTTCGAAGTGGTTAGGAAACACCATATATTTT; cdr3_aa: CATSSSKWLGNTIYF
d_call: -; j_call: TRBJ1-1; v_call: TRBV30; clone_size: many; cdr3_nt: TGTGCCGTGGTGAGGTCGGGGTACACTGAAGCTTTCTTT; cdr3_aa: CAVVRSGYTEAFF
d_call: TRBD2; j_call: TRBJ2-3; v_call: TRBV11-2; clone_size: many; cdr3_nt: TGTGCCAGCAGTTCCAGCGGGGGGGGGGCTACGCAGTATTTT; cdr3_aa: CASSSSGGGATQYF
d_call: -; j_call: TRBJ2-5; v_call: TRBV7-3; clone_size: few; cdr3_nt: TGTGCCAGCACCCTTGACGAGACCCAGTACTTC; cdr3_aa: CASTLDETQYF
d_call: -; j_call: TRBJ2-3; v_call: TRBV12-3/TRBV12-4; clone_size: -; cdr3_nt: TGTGCCAGCAGTCTAATGGGAGATACGCAGTATTTT; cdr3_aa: CASSLMGDTQYF
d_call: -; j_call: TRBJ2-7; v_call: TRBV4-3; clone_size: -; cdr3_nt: TGCGCCAGCAGCCCCAGCGAAGACTACGAGCAGTACTTC; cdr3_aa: CASSPSEDYEQYF
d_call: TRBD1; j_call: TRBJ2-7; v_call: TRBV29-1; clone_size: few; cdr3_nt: TGCAGCGTTGAGGGGGGGGACAGGGAGTTCTACGAGCAGTACTTC; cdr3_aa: CSVEGGDREFYEQYF
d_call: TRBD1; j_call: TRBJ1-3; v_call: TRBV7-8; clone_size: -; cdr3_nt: TGTGCCAGCAGCTTAGGTTCGACAGGGGGCACTGGAAACACCATATATTTT; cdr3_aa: CASSLGSTGGTGNTIYF
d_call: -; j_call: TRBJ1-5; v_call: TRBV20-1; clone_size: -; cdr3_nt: TGCAGTGCTAGAGTAGGGGCCGGGGGCGGTGGTCAGCCCCAGCATTTT; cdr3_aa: CSARVGAGGGGQPQHF
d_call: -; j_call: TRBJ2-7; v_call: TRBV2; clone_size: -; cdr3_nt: TGTGCCAGCAGTGTAGGAGGGGATCCCTACGAGCAGTACTTC; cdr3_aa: CASSVGGDPYEQYF
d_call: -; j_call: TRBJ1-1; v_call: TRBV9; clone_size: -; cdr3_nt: TGTGCCAGCAGCGCGTTCCCGGGAAAACCGAACACTGAAGCTTTCTTT; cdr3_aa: CASSAFPGKPNTEAFF
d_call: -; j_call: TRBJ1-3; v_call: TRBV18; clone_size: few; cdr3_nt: TGTGCCAGCTCAGTGGGACCAAGCTCTGGAAACACCATATATTTT; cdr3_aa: CASSVGPSSGNTIYF
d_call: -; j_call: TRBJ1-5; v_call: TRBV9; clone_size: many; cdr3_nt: TGTGCCAGCAGCCCGGGGGGCACGTATAGCAATCAGCCCCAGCATTTT; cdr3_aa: CASSPGGTYSNQPQHF
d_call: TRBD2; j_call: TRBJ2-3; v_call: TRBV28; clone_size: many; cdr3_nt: TGTGCCAGCCCTCCCGGAGGGAGGGGAACAGATACGCAGTATTTT; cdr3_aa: CASPPGGRGTDTQYF
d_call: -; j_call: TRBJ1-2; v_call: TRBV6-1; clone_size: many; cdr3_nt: TGTGCCAGCAGTGATCGGATTAACTATGGCTACACCTTC; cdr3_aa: CASSDRINYGYTF
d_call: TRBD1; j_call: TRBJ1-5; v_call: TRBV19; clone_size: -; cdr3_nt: TGTGCCAGTAAGAAAGACAGGGGAAACAATCAGCCCCAGCATTTT; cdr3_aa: CASKKDRGNNQPQHF
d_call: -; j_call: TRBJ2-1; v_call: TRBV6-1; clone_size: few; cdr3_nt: TGTGCCAGCAGAGCCAATCGGGAGACCTCCTACAATGAGCAGTTCTTC; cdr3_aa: CASRANRETSYNEQFF
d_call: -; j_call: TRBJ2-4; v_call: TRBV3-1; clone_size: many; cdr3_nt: TGTGCCAGCAGCCAAGTCCTAAGCGGGCAAACAGCCAAAAACATTCAGTACTTC; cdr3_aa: CASSQVLSGQTAKNIQYF
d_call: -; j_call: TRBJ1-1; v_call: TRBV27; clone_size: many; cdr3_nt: TGTGCCAGCACGGAGTTGGGGGCGAACACTGAAGCTTTCTTT; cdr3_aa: CASTELGANTEAFF
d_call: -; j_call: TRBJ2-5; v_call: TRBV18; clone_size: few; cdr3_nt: TGTGCCAGCTCACCACCGGGGGGAACTCAAGAGACCCAGTACTTC; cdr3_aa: CASSPPGGTQETQYF
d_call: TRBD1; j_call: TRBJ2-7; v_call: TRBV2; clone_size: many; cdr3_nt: TGTGCCAGCAGCGGACAGGATCCACCCTACGAGCAGTACTTC; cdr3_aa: CASSGQDPPYEQYF
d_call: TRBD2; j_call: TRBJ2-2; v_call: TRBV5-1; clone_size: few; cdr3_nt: TGCGCCAGCCGATTCGGGGGGACGGACACCGGGGAGCTGTTTTTT; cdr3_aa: CASRFGGTDTGELFF
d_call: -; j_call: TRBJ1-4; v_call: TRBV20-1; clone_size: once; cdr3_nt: TGCAGTGCTAGAGATACCAGGGGAAGGACCAGTAATGAAAAACTGTTTTTT; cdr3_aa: CSARDTRGRTSNEKLFF
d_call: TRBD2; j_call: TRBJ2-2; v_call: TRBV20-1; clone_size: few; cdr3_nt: TGCAGTGCTCTTCTTAGCGGGGGCCCGAACACCGGGGAGCTGTTTTTT; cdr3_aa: CSALLSGGPNTGELFF
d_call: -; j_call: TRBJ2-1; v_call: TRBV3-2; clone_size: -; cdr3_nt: TGTGCCAGCAGCCAAGATTATAGCGGGAGGGAGAATGAGCAGTTCTTC; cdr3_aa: CASSQDYSGRENEQFF
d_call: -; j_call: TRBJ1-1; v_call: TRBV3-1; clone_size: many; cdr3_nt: TGTGCCAGCAGCCAAGAAGGGTTGGGCGGGGCTGAAGCTTTCTTT; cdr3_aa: CASSQEGLGGAEAFF
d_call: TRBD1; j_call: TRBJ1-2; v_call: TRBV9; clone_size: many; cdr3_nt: TGTGCCAGCAGCGTAGGGGATGGACAGGGCAACTATGGCTACACCTTC; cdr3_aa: CASSVGDGQGNYGYTF
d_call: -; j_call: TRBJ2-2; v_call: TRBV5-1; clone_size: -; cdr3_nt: TGCGCCAGCAACTCAGGGTCGGGCACCGGGGAGCTGTTTTTT; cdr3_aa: CASNSGSGTGELFF
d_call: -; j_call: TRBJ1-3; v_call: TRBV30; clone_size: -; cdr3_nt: TGTGCCTGGAGCCCCTGGGACACCTCTGGAAACACCATATATTTT; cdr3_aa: CAWSPWDTSGNTIYF
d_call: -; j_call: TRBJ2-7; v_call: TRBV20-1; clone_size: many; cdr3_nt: TGCAGTGCTAGAGTTGTGGGGTTTTATGGGAACGAGCAGTACTTC; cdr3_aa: CSARVVGFYGNEQYF
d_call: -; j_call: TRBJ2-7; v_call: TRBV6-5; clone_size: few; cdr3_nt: TGTGCCAGCAGTTACAGGGGGGGGACTCTAAACTACGAGCAGTACTTC; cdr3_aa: CASSYRGGTLNYEQYF
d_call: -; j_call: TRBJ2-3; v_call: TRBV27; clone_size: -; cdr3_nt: TGTGCCAGCAGTTTGTACGGGGGTACGCAGTATTTT; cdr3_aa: CASSLYGGTQYF
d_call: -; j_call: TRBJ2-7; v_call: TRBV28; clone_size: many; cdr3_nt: TGTGCCAGCAGTTTTGGGTCACCCTACGAGCAGTACTTC; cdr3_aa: CASSFGSPYEQYF
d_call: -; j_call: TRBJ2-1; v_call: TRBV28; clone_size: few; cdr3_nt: TGTGCCAGCAGTGAAATCGGACCCCTCTACAATGAGCAGTTCTTC; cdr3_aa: CASSEIGPLYNEQFF
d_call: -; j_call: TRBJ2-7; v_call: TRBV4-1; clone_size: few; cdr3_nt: TGCGCCAGCAGCCAAGGTAGACTGAGCTCCTACGAGCAGTACTTC; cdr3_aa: CASSQGRLSSYEQYF
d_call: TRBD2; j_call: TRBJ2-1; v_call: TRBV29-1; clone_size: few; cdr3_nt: TGCAGCGTGCGGGGGAGGGGTCCCTACAATGAGCAGTTCTTC; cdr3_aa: CSVRGRGPYNEQFF
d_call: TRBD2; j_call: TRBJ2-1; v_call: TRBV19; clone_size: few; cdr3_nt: TGTGCCAGTAGTCGGGGACTAGCGGGGGCCTCCTACAATGAGCAGTTCTTC; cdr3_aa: CASSRGLAGASYNEQFF
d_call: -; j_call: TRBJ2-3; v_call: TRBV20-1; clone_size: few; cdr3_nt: TGCAGTGCTAGCGAGTCCTACACAGATACGCAGTATTTT; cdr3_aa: CSASESYTDTQYF